These T cell receptor beta chains were read from a single sample in a study of monozygotic twins with cystic fibrosis. The method was immunoSEQ multiplex PCR; TCRdb's version includes in-frame clones alone and lacks a portion of them. The data contain 20,000 to 30,000 clones, approximately 96% of them singletons. The sequenced sample consisted of blood. All receptors come from a girl aged 2 to 10 with cystic fibrosis. Both conserved end residues are part of each CDR3. The D gene is left open where the match is weak. Size values are once, few and many counts, or a class for expanded clones, and some rows have none.

V: TRBV27; J: TRBJ2-7; size: -; D: -; DNA: TGTGCCAGCAGCGGCCTCGGCTACGAGCAGTACTTC; CDR3: CASSGLGYEQYF
V: TRBV29-1; J: TRBJ1-2; size: -; D: -; DNA: TGCAGCGTTGAAGATAGAGGTGGGCTTTACTATGGCTACACCTTC; CDR3: CSVEDRGGLYYGYTF
V: TRBV19; J: TRBJ1-2; size: -; D: -; DNA: TGTGCCAGTACCTCAGCAAGGGATTCTGGCTACACCTTC; CDR3: CASTSARDSGYTF
V: TRBV7-2; J: TRBJ2-7; size: -; D: -; DNA: TGTGCCAGCAGCTTAGCTAAGGGAGGCGAGCAGTACTTC; CDR3: CASSLAKGGEQYF
V: TRBV5-1; J: TRBJ2-2; size: -; D: -; DNA: TGCGCCAGCAGGGCAATAGATTTCACCGGGGAGCTGTTTTTT; CDR3: CASRAIDFTGELFF
V: TRBV19; J: TRBJ2-1; size: -; D: -; DNA: TGTGCCAGTAGTATAGAGCGGGCAGGGAAGGGGAATGAGCAGTTCTTC; CDR3: CASSIERAGKGNEQFF
V: TRBV27; J: TRBJ1-2; size: -; D: TRBD1; DNA: TGTGCCAGCAGTTTGACAGGGATGGTTAACTATGGCTACACCTTC; CDR3: CASSLTGMVNYGYTF
V: TRBV15; J: TRBJ1-5; size: -; D: TRBD1; DNA: TGTGCCACCAGCAGAAAAAACAGGGGGAGCAATCAGCCCCAGCATTTT; CDR3: CATSRKNRGSNQPQHF
V: TRBV18; J: TRBJ2-7; size: -; D: TRBD2; DNA: TGTGCCAGCTCACCACTCGGAGTAGCGGGAGGGGTCTACGAGCAGTACTTC; CDR3: CASSPLGVAGGVYEQYF
V: TRBV5-1; J: TRBJ2-3; size: -; D: -; DNA: TGCGCCAGCAGCTTGGGTTGGAGCTCGACAGATACGCAGTATTTT; CDR3: CASSLGWSSTDTQYF
V: TRBV28; J: TRBJ1-1; size: -; D: -; DNA: TGTGCCAGCAAATTCTCTGAGGGAAATAGGGGAGCTTTCTTT; CDR3: CASKFSEGNRGAFF
V: TRBV28; J: TRBJ1-5; size: -; D: -; DNA: TGTGCCAGCAGTTCGGCAGGGGTCCAGCCCCAGCATTTT; CDR3: CASSSAGVQPQHF
V: TRBV28; J: TRBJ2-6; size: once; D: -; DNA: TGTGCCAGCAGCAGCCCGGGACGGCGAGGGGCCAACGTCCTGACTTTC; CDR3: CASSSPGRRGANVLTF
V: TRBV4-1; J: TRBJ1-2; size: -; D: -; DNA: TGCGCCAGCAGCCAAGGCGGAAAGGGCACGTTCGGGGGCTACACCTTC; CDR3: CASSQGGKGTFGGYTF
V: TRBV4-2; J: TRBJ2-1; size: -; D: TRBD2; DNA: TGTGCCAGCAGCCCAAGGACTAGCGGCCTTAATGAGCAGTTCTTC; CDR3: CASSPRTSGLNEQFF
V: TRBV5-1; J: TRBJ1-1; size: -; D: TRBD1; DNA: TGCGCCAGCAGCTTGAGAACAGGGGGCGAGCCTGAAGCTTTCTTT; CDR3: CASSLRTGGEPEAFF
V: TRBV5-8; J: TRBJ1-2; size: -; D: TRBD1; DNA: TGTGCCAGCAGCTTGGTGACAGGGGATTTCCGCTATGGCTACACCTTC; CDR3: CASSLVTGDFRYGYTF
V: TRBV10-3; J: TRBJ1-4; size: -; D: -; DNA: TGTGCCATCAGTGAGTCTGTGGGGCGCGGTGAAAAACTGTTTTTT; CDR3: CAISESVGRGEKLFF
V: TRBV4-1; J: TRBJ2-2; size: -; D: TRBD1; DNA: TGCGCCAGCAGCCAAGCAGGGGGCAACACCGGGGAGCTGTTTTTT; CDR3: CASSQAGGNTGELFF
V: TRBV27; J: TRBJ1-5; size: -; D: -; DNA: TGTGCCAGCAGTCCTTGGGGTAGCAATCAGCCCCAGCATTTT; CDR3: CASSPWGSNQPQHF
V: TRBV7-9; J: TRBJ2-1; size: -; D: -; DNA: TGTGCCAGCCGCGGAGGGCCCTACAATGAGCAGTTCTTC; CDR3: CASRGGPYNEQFF
V: TRBV2; J: TRBJ2-1; size: -; D: -; DNA: TGTGCCAGCAGTCGAAACTACAATGAGCAGTTCTTC; CDR3: CASSRNYNEQFF
V: TRBV5-5; J: TRBJ2-1; size: -; D: TRBD1; DNA: TGTGCCAGCAGCTTGGCCCCACAGGGGCCCTACAATGAGCAGTTCTTC; CDR3: CASSLAPQGPYNEQFF
V: TRBV6-6; J: TRBJ2-7; size: -; D: TRBD1; DNA: TGTGCCAGCAGTACCGGGACAGGGTTCTACGAGCAGTACTTC; CDR3: CASSTGTGFYEQYF
V: TRBV7-9; J: TRBJ1-2; size: -; D: TRBD1; DNA: TGTGCCAGCAGCTACAGGGGTCCGGACACTAACTATGGCTACACCTTC; CDR3: CASSYRGPDTNYGYTF
V: TRBV9; J: TRBJ2-3; size: -; D: TRBD2; DNA: TGTGCCAGCAGCGACCCACTAGCGGGAGGGCCCACAGATACGCAGTATTTT; CDR3: CASSDPLAGGPTDTQYF
V: TRBV4-2; J: TRBJ2-1; size: -; D: TRBD2; DNA: TGTGCCAGCAGCAGACAACTAGCGGGAGGTAGTGATGAGCAGTTCTTC; CDR3: CASSRQLAGGSDEQFF
V: TRBV18; J: TRBJ1-1; size: -; D: -; DNA: TGTGCCAGCTCACGACAACAGGAGGGTGACACTGAAGCTTTCTTT; CDR3: CASSRQQEGDTEAFF
V: TRBV7-7; J: TRBJ2-2; size: -; D: -; DNA: TGTGCTAGCAGCCCCGATCGAGGTACCGGGGAGCTGTTTTTT; CDR3: CASSPDRGTGELFF
V: TRBV7-3; J: TRBJ2-3; size: -; D: -; DNA: TGTGCCAGCAGCTTCGACGGCACAGATACGCAGTATTTT; CDR3: CASSFDGTDTQYF
V: TRBV5-4; J: TRBJ1-2; size: once; D: -; DNA: TGTGCCAGCAGCTTGGACAGCTATGGCTACACCTTC; CDR3: CASSLDSYGYTF
V: TRBV18; J: TRBJ1-1; size: -; D: TRBD1; DNA: TGTGCCAGCTGCCACGACAGGGGCGGGAATGAAGCTTTCTTT; CDR3: CASCHDRGGNEAFF
V: TRBV14; J: TRBJ2-2; size: -; D: -; DNA: TGTGCCAGCAGCCAAATTGGCGAGAACACCGGGGAGCTGTTTTTT; CDR3: CASSQIGENTGELFF
V: TRBV19; J: TRBJ1-5; size: once; D: TRBD1; DNA: TGTGCCAGTACCCAAAGGGACAGACATAATCAGCCCCAGCATTTT; CDR3: CASTQRDRHNQPQHF
V: TRBV28; J: TRBJ2-7; size: -; D: TRBD2; DNA: TGTGCCAGCAGCTCATGGTATAGCGGGAACGCCTACGAGCAGTACTTC; CDR3: CASSSWYSGNAYEQYF
V: TRBV27; J: TRBJ2-3; size: -; D: -; DNA: TGTGCCAGCAGATCCATGACTTCGCACACAGATACGCAGTATTTT; CDR3: CASRSMTSHTDTQYF
V: TRBV18; J: TRBJ1-3; size: -; D: -; DNA: TGTGCCAGCTCACCTACCGCCGACACTTACTCTGGAAACACCATATATTTT; CDR3: CASSPTADTYSGNTIYF
V: TRBV11-2; J: TRBJ2-5; size: -; D: TRBD1; DNA: TGTGCCAGCAGCTACCCCCGGGACAGCCAAGAGACCCAGTACTTC; CDR3: CASSYPRDSQETQYF
V: TRBV29-1; J: TRBJ1-1; size: -; D: -; DNA: TGCAGCGTTGAAAGTGTGTCAGGGGTACCGAACACTGAAGCTTTCTTT; CDR3: CSVESVSGVPNTEAFF
V: TRBV7-9; J: TRBJ1-1; size: -; D: -; DNA: TGTGCCAGCAGCTTAGTAGTAACTGAAGCTTTCTTT; CDR3: CASSLVVTEAFF
V: TRBV29-1; J: TRBJ2-7; size: -; D: TRBD1; DNA: TGCAGCGTACCAATGGGACAGATGGGGTACGAGCAGTACTTC; CDR3: CSVPMGQMGYEQYF
V: TRBV21-1; J: TRBJ1-1; size: -; D: -; DNA: TGTGCCAGCAGCAAAGGTCCGCGTAGAGGGAACACTGAAGCTTTCTTT; CDR3: CASSKGPRRGNTEAFF
V: TRBV6-1; J: TRBJ1-4; size: -; D: TRBD1; DNA: TGTGCCAGCAGTGAAAAGGGGGCTGGTGAAAAACTGTTTTTT; CDR3: CASSEKGAGEKLFF
V: TRBV30; J: TRBJ2-7; size: -; D: -; DNA: TGTGCCTGGAGTATAGGCGACCCGGGGGAGCAGTACTTC; CDR3: CAWSIGDPGEQYF
V: TRBV4-2; J: TRBJ2-1; size: -; D: TRBD2; DNA: TGTGCCAGCAGCCAATTCCTTGGGACTAGCGGGAGACCCAATGAGCAGTTCTTC; CDR3: CASSQFLGTSGRPNEQFF
V: TRBV27; J: TRBJ2-7; size: -; D: TRBD2; DNA: TGTGCCAGCAGTTTTGCTAGCGGAACCTACGAGCAGTACTTC; CDR3: CASSFASGTYEQYF
V: TRBV18; J: TRBJ1-4; size: -; D: -; DNA: TGTGCCAGCTCACCACCCACAGCAACGGCGGAAAAACTGTTTTTT; CDR3: CASSPPTATAEKLFF
V: TRBV6-4; J: TRBJ2-3; size: once; D: TRBD1; DNA: TGTGCCAGCAGTGCAGGACAGGGAACCACAGATACGCAGTATTTT; CDR3: CASSAGQGTTDTQYF
V: TRBV6-9; J: TRBJ1-3; size: -; D: -; DNA: TGTGCCAGCAGTTACACCGGGATACCTCGGAACACCATATATTTT; CDR3: CASSYTGIPRNTIYF